One sample yielded the 10 T cell receptor beta chains listed below, sequenced in a study of T cell repertoires in cytomegalovirus infection. Using its own MiXCR run on the reads, TCRdb lists one record per CDR3 protein. The data contain about 740,000 distinct CDR3 sequences, under 40% of them singletons. The sample comprised PBMCs. The receptors here all came from a human donor in good health (CMV status not recorded). Some clones in this sample may be carry-over from other donors' samples.

This chain uses TRBV29-1 with TRBJ1-1; no clear D gene. Germline lookup yields CDR1 SQVTM and CDR2 ANQGSEA. V was trimmed by 7 bases and J by 1 base, leaving 7 bases between them. The CDR3 extends over 11 amino acids. The CDR3 is CSGLGNTEAFF. The CDR3 nucleotides are TGCAGCGGCCTCGGGAACACTGAAGCTTTCTTT.

The chain combines TRBV28 with TRBJ1-4; maybe TRBD1 (5 bases). The germline gives CDR1 MDHEN, CDR2 SYDVKM. CDR3 length equals 14 residues. V was shortened by 3 bases and J by 7 bases, with 12 bases between the two germline ends. The CDR3 loop is CASSLGPLPEKLFF. CDR3 in DNA: TGTGCCAGCAGTTTGGGACCACTTCCTGAAAAACTGTTTTTT.

The rearrangement links TRBV27 to TRBJ1-6; D ambiguous. This CDR3 spans 13 amino acids. Between the trimmed V and J ends, which lost 6 bases and 8 bases, there was a span of 11 bases. Germline values: CDR1 MNHEY, CDR2 SMNVEV (reference sequence). CDR3 amino acids: CASRIAGDSPLHF. DNA of the CDR3: TGTGCCAGCAGGATCGCCGGGGATTCACCCCTCCACTTT.

The V and J genes are TRBV28 and TRBJ2-4; D is unresolved. Per germline, CDR1 MDHEN and CDR2 SYDVKM. V was pared by 8 bases and J by 5 bases, with 16 bases between. CDR3 length equals 14 residues. In DNA, the CDR3 is TGTGCCAGCGGTGGATGGGCGACCCAAAACATTCAGTACTTC. Translation gives CASGGWATQNIQYF.

This clonotype was seen more than once but under ten times. V and J are TRBV27 and TRBJ2-7, with D perhaps TRBD1 or TRBD2 (5 bases each). This CDR3 region has 14 residues. With 2 bases removed from V and 3 bases from J, the gap between germline ends came to 11 bases. Germline loops: CDR1 MNHEY, CDR2 SMNVEV (reference sequence). In DNA, the CDR3 is TGTGCCAGCAGTTTAAAAGGGACCTTCTACGAGCAGTACTTC. It specifies CASSLKGTFYEQYF.

A few counts support this clonotype. The chain has TRBV19 and TRBJ2-1; D may be TRBD2 (5 bases). Germline lookup yields CDR1 LNHDA and CDR2 SQIVND (reference sequence). Trimming shortened V by 8 bases and J by 6 bases, and 17 bases separated the two germline ends. The CDR3 length is 14 residues. The CDR3 DNA follows: TGTGCCAGTCGTTCCAGAGGGCTTGGCAATGAGCAGTTCTTC. Encoded protein: CASRSRGLGNEQFF.

This clonotype has a handful of counts. The rearrangement uses TRBV27 and TRBJ2-1; 8 nucleotides line up with TRBD1. J was trimmed by 9 bases and V by 8 bases; bases with no gene match: 9. Germline V gene lookup returns CDR1 MNHEY and CDR2 SMNVEV (reference sequence). The length of the CDR3 is 13 residues. The CDR3 DNA sequence: TGTGCCAGCGAGCAGCGACAGGGGACTGAGCAGTTCTTC. It specifies CASEQRQGTEQFF.

The J gene is TRBJ1-6, the V gene TRBV11-2; possibly TRBD1 for D (5 bases). Germline V lookup: CDR1 SGHAT, CDR2 FQNNGV. CDR3 length equals 15 residues. V was cut by 1 base and J by 7 bases, with 11 bases left in between. The CDR3 here is CASSLGGRLNSPLHF. DNA of the CDR3: TGTGCCAGCAGCTTAGGGGGACGGTTAAATTCACCCCTCCACTTT. Drawing the rest from reference TRBV11-2 and TRBJ1-6, the complete variable domain is EAGVAQSPRYKIIEKRQSVAFWCNPISGHATLYWYQQILGQGPKLLIQFQNNGVVDDSQLPKDRFSAERLKGVDSTLKIQPAKLEDSAVYLCASSLGGRLNSPLHFGNGTRLTVT.

The genes are TRBV5-4 and TRBJ1-2; no firm D call. The CDR3 loop spans 15 amino acids. Trimming left V 6 bases short and J 4 bases short, with 19 bases between. Germline loops: CDR1 SGHNT, CDR2 YYREEE (reference sequence). The CDR3 here is CASTTFGVGVYGYTF. For the CDR3, the DNA is TGTGCCAGCACCACGTTTGGGGTTGGAGTCTATGGCTACACCTTC.

The genes are TRBV6-2 or TRBV6-3 and TRBJ1-5, with D possibly matching TRBD1 (6 bases). The CDR3 length is 19 residues. CDR1 is MNHEY and CDR2 is SVGEGT in the germline V gene. Between the trimmed V and J ends, which lost 4 bases and 0 bases, there was a span of 22 bases. CDR3 nucleotides: TGTGCCAGCAGTTCGAGGCGCAGGGGAGGGCCTAATAGCAATCAGCCCCAGCATTTT. It specifies CASSSRRRGGPNSNQPQHF.